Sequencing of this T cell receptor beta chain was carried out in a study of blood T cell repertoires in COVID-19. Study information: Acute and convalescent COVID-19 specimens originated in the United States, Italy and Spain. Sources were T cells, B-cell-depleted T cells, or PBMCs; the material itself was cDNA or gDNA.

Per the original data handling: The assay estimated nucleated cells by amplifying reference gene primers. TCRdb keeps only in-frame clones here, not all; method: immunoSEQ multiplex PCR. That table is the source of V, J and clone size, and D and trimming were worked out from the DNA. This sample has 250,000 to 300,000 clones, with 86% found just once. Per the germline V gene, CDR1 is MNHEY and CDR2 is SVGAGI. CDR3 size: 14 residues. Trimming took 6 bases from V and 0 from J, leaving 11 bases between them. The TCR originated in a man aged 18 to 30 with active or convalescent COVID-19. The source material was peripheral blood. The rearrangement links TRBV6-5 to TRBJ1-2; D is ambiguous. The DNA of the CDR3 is TGTGCCAGCAGCCGGGAGTCCTCTAACTATGGCTACACCTTC. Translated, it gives CASSRESSNYGYTF.